These 3 T cell receptor beta chains originate from one sample sequenced in a study of cytomegalovirus exposure and HLA in healthy donors. Amplification used 60 Vbeta primers and 13 Jbeta primers. Clones were sequenced by immunoSEQ multiplex PCR, and TCRdb holds only the in-frame ones, with some missing. This repertoire shows roughly 99,000 clones, roughly 80% found once; its top ten account for around 2.3%. Material: PBMCs. All receptors come from a man aged 30-40 years in good health and CMV-seronegative.

A single count supports this clone. The chain employs TRBV5-1 and TRBJ2-1, with 8 bases that match TRBD2. In germline, CDR1 is SGHRS, CDR2 YFSETQ. The CDR3 covers 16 residues. The V segment lost 4 bases and the J segment 1 base; nucleotides outside the gene matches: 7. CDR3 loop: CASSPGGGGSYNEQFF. CDR3 coding DNA: TGCGCCAGCAGCCCCGGGGGCGGGGGGTCCTACAATGAGCAGTTCTTC.

Only one count was recorded for this clone. V and J are TRBV5-1 and TRBJ2-7, with 9 bases that match TRBD2. V dropped 0 bases and J dropped 1; count of bases not matched to a gene: 2. Per the germline V gene, CDR1 is SGHRS and CDR2 is YFSETQ. The CDR3 has 15 residues. The CDR3 protein is CASSLAGLASYEQYF. The CDR3 DNA follows: TGCGCCAGCAGCTTGGCCGGACTAGCGTCCTACGAGCAGTACTTC.

This chain joins TRBV19 and TRBJ2-7; 11 bases are shared with TRBD1. Germline V lookup: CDR1 LNHDA, CDR2 SQIVND (reference sequence). The ends lost 9 bases at V and 2 bases at J; junction bases unmatched: 9. The CDR3 sequence is 15 residues long. The CDR3 here is CASTTGQGVPYEQYF. The CDR3 DNA reads as TGTGCCAGCACCACGGGACAGGGGGTTCCCTACGAGCAGTACTTC.